Below, one T cell receptor beta chain is given with its context. Its target is not known. These data are taken from a study of cytomegalovirus exposure and HLA in healthy donors. On the study more broadly: Early on, a data release was issued that held 65 million to 100 million unique TCRs from HLA-typed donors.

The study, taken as a whole, reports: Trimming of TCR beta V- and J-genes showed a link, identified in a later analysis, to a missense DCLRE1C variant. Published work reported that the classifier diagnosed cytomegalovirus status with high specificity and sensitivity. Common viral pathogens seemed to be connected with several of the most significant clusters, according to a later analysis.

Researchers ran the PCR with 60 Vbeta and 13 Jbeta primers. Data came from immunoSEQ multiplex PCR; TCRdb stores just in-frame clones and leaves some out. The sample contains about 200,000 clones, 80% to 85% of which appear only once. Trimming took 5 bases from V and 2 from J, leaving 11 bases between them. The CDR3 has 13 residues. The germline V gene encodes CDR1 SGHRS and CDR2 YFSETQ. The material sequenced was PBMCs. The rearrangement joins TRBV5-1 to TRBJ2-7, with TRBD1 as a possible D gene (5 bases). This clonotype was obtained from a woman between 45 and 60 years old in good health and CMV-seropositive. The CDR3 bases are TGCGCCAGCAGATGGACACCTACCTACGAGCAGTACTTC. This sequence encodes CASRWTPTYEQYF.